Each of the 22 T cell receptor beta chains below was sequenced from the same sample in a study of cytomegalovirus exposure and HLA in healthy donors. PCR was performed using 60 Vbeta and 13 Jbeta primers. Generated by immunoSEQ multiplex PCR, the TCRdb table keeps only in-frame clones and is missing some. The data show about 210,000 clones, 78% seen once. What was sequenced was PBMCs. These receptor sequences come from a boy younger than 18 in good health and CMV-seronegative.

This clone was seen more than once but under ten times. The V gene is TRBV5-5, the J gene TRBJ1-1, with 8 bases lining up with TRBD1. V was pared by 5 bases and J by 6 bases, with 9 bases of the junction left unmatched. This CDR3 is 14 amino acids long. Germline lookup yields CDR1 SGHKS and CDR2 YYEKEE (reference sequence). Here the CDR3 reads CASSSIGQGAEAFF. Written as DNA, the CDR3 is TGTGCCAGCAGTAGTATCGGACAGGGCGCTGAAGCTTTCTTT.

CDR3 nucleotide sequence: TGCGCCAGCAGCTTGGCTACTTCCTACGAGCAGTACTTC. It codes for CASSLATSYEQYF. The V and J genes are TRBV5-1 and TRBJ2-5, with D unresolved. Gene TRBJ2-7 matches the end of the DNA better, so the J call may be wrong. This CDR3 is 13 amino acids long. Germline CDR1 and CDR2: SGHRS and YFSETQ.

The chain links TRBV4-2 to TRBJ2-1; 15 bases agree with TRBD2. Trimming at V came to 0 bases and at J to 0 bases, leaving 12 bases not matched to a gene. This CDR3 spans 22 amino acids. Germline V gene sequence: CDR1 LGHNA, CDR2 YNFKEQ. CDR3 in DNA: TGTGCCAGCAGCCAAGATAGTTCCCCGGGACTAGCGGGAGGAATCTCCTACAATGAGCAGTTCTTC. Protein sequence: CASSQDSSPGLAGGISYNEQFF.

This clone was seen only a few times. The chain employs TRBV7-2 and TRBJ2-3; 11 bases map to TRBD2. After removal of 8 bases from V and 5 bases from J, the junction contained 9 bases not matched to a gene. The CDR3 runs 15 residues. Germline V gene lookup returns CDR1 SGHTA and CDR2 FQGNSA. This chain's CDR3 is CASRSRLAGRDTQYF. The DNA for the CDR3 is TGTGCCAGCCGGTCCAGACTAGCGGGGCGAGATACGCAGTATTTT.

Here the CDR3 reads CSASRDTSSYEQYF. In DNA form, the CDR3 reads TGCAGCGCATCACGGGACACTAGCTCCTACGAGCAGTACTTC. The chain has TRBV29-1 and TRBJ2-7; possible D gene TRBD1, 6 bases. The CDR3 spans 14 residues. CDR1 and CDR2 (germline): SQVTM, ANQGSEA. V shed 7 bases and J shed 0 bases, with 16 bases lying between them.

This chain links TRBV18 with TRBJ1-2; D may be TRBD1 (5 bases). The CDR3 has 16 residues. CDR1 KGHSH and CDR2 LQKENI come from the germline V gene. Trimming pared 4 bases from V and 4 bases from J, leaving 19 bases between. The DNA of the CDR3 is TGTGCCAGCTCACGACGACAGCACTCGGGGGGCTATGGCTACACCTTC. Amino acids: CASSRRQHSGGYGYTF.

The chain employs TRBV19 and TRBJ1-4; D is undetermined. Trimming took off 3 bases at V and 4 bases at J, with 12 bases between the two ends. The CDR3 is 15 amino acids. Germline assignment: CDR1 LNHDA and CDR2 SQIVND (reference sequence). CDR3 amino acids: CASSIMADNNEKLFF. CDR3 nucleotide sequence: TGTGCCAGTAGTATTATGGCAGACAATAATGAAAAACTGTTTTTT.

This clone was recorded a few times. The chain joins TRBV7-8 to TRBJ2-7, with D perhaps matching TRBD2 (6 bases). Germline V gives CDR1 SGHVS, CDR2 FQNEAQ. This CDR3 has 14 amino acids. V gave up 4 bases and J gave up 2 bases, with 12 bases separating them. The DNA for the CDR3 is TGTGCCAGCAGCTACCGGGGGATGCCCTACGAGCAGTACTTC. This encodes CASSYRGMPYEQYF.

The chain employs TRBV11-3 and TRBJ2-7, with a possible D match to TRBD1 (5 bases). Trimming left V 1 base short and J 2 bases short, with 9 bases between. The V gene's germline CDR1 is SGHNT and CDR2 YENEEA. The CDR3 is made up of 14 amino acids. This CDR3 reads CASSLVGRAYEQYF. CDR3 nucleotide sequence: TGTGCCAGCAGCTTAGTCGGCAGGGCCTACGAGCAGTACTTC.

The chain joins TRBV19 to TRBJ1-1; D is ambiguous. The CDR3 is 12 amino acids. V lost 4 bases, J lost 1 base, and 4 bases lay in between. Germline CDR1 reads LNHDA; CDR2 reads SQIVND (reference sequence). The CDR3 loop reads CASSNTNTEAFF. The CDR3 nucleotides are TGTGCCAGTAGTAACACGAACACTGAAGCTTTCTTT.

The V and J genes are TRBV6-5 and TRBJ2-7; 8 bases line up with TRBD2. The germline V gene encodes CDR1 MNHEY and CDR2 SVGAGI. The CDR3 length is 14 residues. V lost 2 bases to trimming and J lost 2 bases; unmatched junction nucleotides: 2. The CDR3 reads CASSYKGLAYEQYF. CDR3 DNA sequence: TGTGCCAGCAGTTACAAGGGACTAGCCTACGAGCAGTACTTC.

The rearrangement links TRBV5-4 to TRBJ2-5, with TRBD2 as a possible D gene (7 bases). The length of the CDR3 is 17 residues. The V end lost 4 bases, the J end lost 5 bases, and 24 bases lay between the germline ends. Looked up from germline, CDR1 is SGHNT and CDR2 is YYREEE (reference sequence). The CDR3 region is CASSPPRGGLVGETQYF. CDR3 nucleotide sequence: TGTGCCAGCAGCCCCCCGAGGGGGGGTCTAGTAGGGGAGACCCAGTACTTC.

This clone turned up a few times. This chain uses TRBV6-5 with TRBJ1-1; 8 bases map to TRBD1. The CDR3 is 13 amino acids. V shed 6 bases, J shed 10 bases, and the junction held 10 bases outside the gene matches. Germline V gives CDR1 MNHEY, CDR2 SVGAGI. CDR3 nucleotides: TGTGCCAGCAGACAAGACAGGGGCATTGGAGCTTTCTTT. Amino acid sequence: CASRQDRGIGAFF.

V and J are TRBV5-1 and TRBJ2-7; D call uncertain. V lost 4 bases to trimming and J lost 5 bases, with 13 bases between them. CDR1 and CDR2 from the germline V gene are SGHRS and YFSETQ. The CDR3 spans 13 residues. As DNA, the CDR3 is TGCGCCAGCAGCCCTCGGTCTGATCACGAGCAGTACTTC. Translating gives CASSPRSDHEQYF. The full variable domain, its missing parts supplied by reference TRBV5-1 and TRBJ2-7, is KAGVTQTPRYLIKTRGQQVTLSCSPISGHRSVSWYQQTPGQGLQFLFEYFSETQRNKGNFPGRFSGRQFSNSRSEMNVSTLELGDSALYLCASSPRSDHEQYFGPGTRLTVT.

CDR3 loop: CASSYPDSSGGYTF. DNA for the CDR3: TGTGCCAGCAGTTACCCGGACAGCTCAGGTGGCTACACCTTC. V usage is TRBV6-6 and J usage is TRBJ1-2, with D possibly being TRBD1 (6 bases). Deletions cut 2 bases from V and 7 bases from J, with 14 bases between. Germline lookup yields CDR1 MNHNY and CDR2 SVGAGI (reference sequence). This CDR3 has 14 amino acids.

Within the sample, this clone is medium-sized (0.01 to 0.1%). The sample carries other DNA sequences with the same CDR3. The chain joins TRBV6-4 to TRBJ2-1, with 12 bases aligning to TRBD2. V dropped 0 bases and J dropped 6; count of bases not matched to a gene: 0. CDR1 is MRHNA and CDR2 is SNTAGT in the germline V gene. The CDR3 spans 15 residues. DNA for the CDR3: TGTGCCAGCAGTGACTCGACTAGCGGGAGCAATGAGCAGTTCTTC. This gives the protein CASSDSTSGSNEQFF.

The chain couples TRBV7-9 to TRBJ1-4; TRBD1 might be the D (5 bases). Germline V gives CDR1 SEHNR, CDR2 FQNEAQ (reference sequence). The germline V and J ends were trimmed by 5 bases and 1 base, with 11 bases remaining between them. The CDR3 length is 15 residues. The CDR3 sequence is CASSLVRGTNEKLFF. CDR3 DNA: TGTGCCAGCAGCCTAGTTAGGGGAACTAATGAAAAACTGTTTTTT.

The gene calls are TRBV20-1 and TRBJ2-7; D not certain. The length of the CDR3 is 11 residues. V lost 3 bases and J lost 4, with 7 bases in between. Germline V lookup: CDR1 DFQATT, CDR2 SNEGSKA (reference sequence). CDR3 sequence: CSASKRYEQYF. DNA of the CDR3: TGCAGTGCTAGCAAGAGATACGAGCAGTACTTC.

This clone was counted only a few times. The chain couples TRBV4-1 to TRBJ2-3; 7 nucleotides match TRBD2. This CDR3 is 17 amino acids long. V lost 1 base, J lost 0 bases, and 7 bases stayed unmatched. Germline lookup yields CDR1 MGHRA and CDR2 YSYEKL. CDR3 bases: TGCGCCAGCAGCCAAGTATCTAGCGGTGCTAGCACAGATACGCAGTATTTT. It yields the protein CASSQVSSGASTDTQYF.

The chain carries TRBV5-4 and TRBJ1-1; D is unresolved. Trimming took off 0 bases at V and 3 bases at J, with 12 bases between the two ends. The CDR3 loop spans 15 amino acids. Germline values: CDR1 SGHNT, CDR2 YYREEE (reference sequence). The CDR3 loop reads CASSLGRGGDTEAFF. The CDR3 DNA reads TGTGCCAGCAGCTTGGGGCGGGGTGGGGACACTGAAGCTTTCTTT.

As to this clone: The identical CDR3 is also encoded by other nucleotide sequences in the sample. V usage is TRBV7-9 and J usage is TRBJ1-1; D gene ambiguous. V gave up 1 base and J gave up 10 bases, with 10 bases separating them. This CDR3 region has 12 residues. In germline, CDR1 is SEHNR, CDR2 FQNEAQ (reference sequence). The DNA of the CDR3 is TGTGCCAGCAGCTTAGAGGCAGGAGGAGCTTTCTTT. Protein product: CASSLEAGGAFF.

The J gene is TRBJ1-3, the V gene TRBV30; tentatively, D is TRBD1 (5 bases). Trimming removed 2 bases at V and 0 bases at J, with 11 bases between. The CDR3 covers 15 residues. Germline V gives CDR1 GTSNPN, CDR2 SVGIG (reference sequence). The CDR3 sequence is CAWSPGVVSGNTIYF. In nucleotides, the CDR3 is TGTGCCTGGAGTCCGGGGGTCGTCTCTGGAAACACCATATATTTT. The full variable domain, completed using reference TRBV30 and TRBJ1-3, is SQTIHQWPATLVQPVGSPLSLECTVEGTSNPNLYWYRQAAGRGLQLLFYSVGIGQISSEVPQNLSASRPQDRQFILSSKKLLLSDSGFYLCAWSPGVVSGNTIYFGEGSWLTVV.